Described below is a single T cell receptor beta chain sequence and its context. Its antigen remains unknown. The sample is drawn from a study of healthy donors' naive CD4 and CD8 T cells. Study-wide points: Bulk sequencing left alpha and beta chains unpaired.

Starting from around 470 ng of total RNA, TCR libraries were made with linear amplification. TCRdb redid the calling of the reads with MiXCR, one entry per CDR3 protein. This table has around 180,000 distinct CDR3 sequences, 65% to 80% appearing once. The CDR3 covers 14 residues. The V end lost 4 bases, the J end lost 3 bases, and 12 bases lay between the germline ends. The germline gives CDR1 LGHNA, CDR2 YNFKEQ. This rearrangement joins TRBV4-2 to TRBJ2-5; D is unresolved. This receptor was obtained from a pool of human donors in good health; the sample pools cells from several healthy donors. The sample was naive CD4+ and CD8+ T cells sorted from blood, pooled from several donors. The CDR3 sequence: CASSPVTLKETQYF. CDR3 DNA: TGTGCCAGCAGCCCCGTCACCCTTAAAGAGACCCAGTACTTC.